The 26 T cell receptor beta chains given below trace back to one sample, sequenced in a study of blood T cell repertoires in COVID-19 (dated by TCRdb to the early 2020s). Libraries were built with the immunoSEQ multiplex PCR assay. TCRdb stores this immuneACCESS table with in-frame sequences only. Part of the clones is absent; in the studies checked, under half of the shortfall reflects unresolved V genes, and no reason is known for the rest. This sample comprises over 15,000 clones, about 80% of them detected only once. The top ten clonotypes cover less than 25% of the sample. The sequencing input was peripheral blood. The receptors come from a man between 60 and 75 years old with active or convalescent COVID-19.

The chain recombines TRBV11-3 with TRBJ2-3; 8 positions match TRBD2. V dropped 0 bases and J dropped 3; count of bases not matched to a gene: 5. CDR3 length equals 16 residues. In germline, CDR1 is SGHNT, CDR2 YENEEA. As DNA, the CDR3 is TGTGCCAGCAGCTTAGATTGGGCTAGCGGGACAGATACGCAGTATTTT. It specifies CASSLDWASGTDTQYF.

The V and J genes are TRBV29-1 and TRBJ1-2; D perhaps matches TRBD1 (5 bases). Trimming removed 7 bases at V and 2 bases at J, with 14 bases between. The CDR3 spans 13 residues. Germline loops: CDR1 SQVTM, CDR2 ANQGSEA. The DNA of the CDR3 is TGCAGCGCCCGGGGGAGCGCCAACTATGGCTACACCTTC. It translates to CSARGSANYGYTF.

The chain combines TRBV12-3 or TRBV12-4 with TRBJ2-7; D not resolved. The CDR3 covers 13 residues. With 0 bases removed from V and 7 bases from J, the gap between germline ends came to 10 bases. CDR3 sequence (DNA): TGTGCCAGCAGTTTAGCGCCGGCCGGGGAGCAGTACTTC. Its translation: CASSLAPAGEQYF.

The J gene is TRBJ2-1, the V gene TRBV28; 7 bases fit TRBD2. The CDR3 consists of 15 residues. Looked up from germline, CDR1 is MDHEN and CDR2 is SYDVKM. The V and J ends lost 4 bases and 4 bases, in that order; junction bases with no gene match: 7. For the CDR3, the DNA is TGTGCCAGCAGTTGGGAGGGCAGGATTTACAATGAGCAGTTCTTC. This translates into CASSWEGRIYNEQFF. The whole variable domain, filled in from reference TRBV28 and TRBJ2-1, reads DVKVTQSSRYLVKRTGEKVFLECVQDMDHENMFWYRQDPGLGLRLIYFSYDVKMKEKGDIPEGYSVSREKKERFSLILESASTNQTSMYLCASSWEGRIYNEQFFGPGTRLTVL.

The J gene is TRBJ1-6, the V gene TRBV7-2, with 9 bases lining up with TRBD1. Germline trimming cut 4 bases from V and 7 bases from J; bases unmatched to any gene: 2. This CDR3 has 14 amino acids. Germline assignment: CDR1 SGHTA and CDR2 FQGNSA. This CDR3 is CASSWGQGNSPLHF. The CDR3 DNA reads TGTGCCAGCAGCTGGGGACAGGGAAATTCACCCCTCCACTTT.

Of note for this clone: Other nucleotide sequences in the sample specify the same CDR3. The CDR3 DNA reads TGTGCCAGTAGTACCTCGGGAGATACGCAGTATTTT. Translating it yields CASSTSGDTQYF. The chain has TRBV19 and TRBJ2-3, with D unclear. The CDR3 is 12 amino acids. V lost 4 bases, J lost 5 bases, and 7 bases lay in between. Per germline, CDR1 LNHDA and CDR2 SQIVND (reference sequence).

The rearrangement uses TRBV27 and TRBJ2-1; TRBD1 is a possible D gene (6 bases). CDR3 length: 15 amino acids. With 11 bases removed from V and 0 bases from J, the gap between germline ends came to 17 bases. Looked up from germline, CDR1 is MNHEY and CDR2 is SMNVEV (reference sequence). The CDR3 bases are TGTGCCGGTTTTCGACAGGCCTGCTCCTACAATGAGCAGTTCTTC. Encoded protein: CAGFRQACSYNEQFF.

This chain connects TRBV30 to TRBJ1-1; no reliable D call. The V gene's germline CDR1 is GTSNPN and CDR2 SVGIG (reference sequence). The CDR3 spans 13 residues. V lost 0 bases, J lost 1 base, and 6 bases lay in between. The CDR3: CAWSVARNTEAFF. The CDR3 DNA reads as TGTGCCTGGAGTGTAGCACGGAACACTGAAGCTTTCTTT.

The J gene is TRBJ2-1, the V gene TRBV9; D is uncertain. Deletions cut 0 bases from V and 6 bases from J, with 10 bases between. Germline CDR1 SGDLS, CDR2 YYNGEE. The CDR3 totals 14 residues. CDR3 amino acids: CASSVDYYRNEQFF. The DNA of the CDR3 is TGTGCCAGCAGCGTAGATTACTATCGCAATGAGCAGTTCTTC.

This clone was seen a handful of times. J is TRBJ2-7 and V is TRBV2, with 8 bases fitting TRBD1. CDR3 length: 13 residues. Trimming took 6 bases from V and 3 from J; bases not matched to a gene: 4. The V gene's germline CDR1 is SNHLY and CDR2 FYNNEI. CDR3 bases: TGTGCCAGCAGGGACAGGGAGAACTACGAGCAGTACTTC. Protein product: CASRDRENYEQYF. The full variable domain, rest sourced from reference TRBV2 and TRBJ2-7, is EPEVTQTPSHQVTQMGQEVILRCVPISNHLYFYWYRQILGQKVEFLVSFYNNEISEKSEIFDDQFSVERPDGSNFTLKIRSTKLEDSAMYFCASRDRENYEQYFGPGTRLTVT.

This clone has only a few counts. The CDR3 DNA sequence: TGTGCCAGCAGTCGTAGCGGGGGGGCCACAGATACGCAGTATTTT. Translating it yields CASSRSGGATDTQYF. The gene calls are TRBV13 and TRBJ2-3; 11 nucleotides agree with TRBD2. The CDR3 contains 15 residues. V gave up 6 bases and J gave up 2 bases; unmatched junction bases: 4. Germline V gives CDR1 PRHDT, CDR2 FYEKMQ (reference sequence).

The genes are TRBV10-3 and TRBJ2-1; D possibly corresponds to TRBD2 (7 bases). V was shortened by 10 bases and J by 10 bases, with 26 bases between the two germline ends. Germline loops: CDR1 ENHRY, CDR2 SYGVKD. This CDR3 is 15 amino acids long. DNA of the CDR3: TGTGCCACCGGCGAAACCGGGCGGGGGCTAGGAGAGCAGTTCTTC. This sequence encodes CATGETGRGLGEQFF.

The J gene is TRBJ2-5, the V gene TRBV5-6; TRBD2 matches 9 bases. Germline V gene lookup returns CDR1 SGHDT and CDR2 YYEEEE. V was pared by 5 bases and J by 0 bases, with 5 bases of the junction left unmatched. The CDR3 extends over 15 amino acids. The chain's CDR3 is CASRRRLADQETQYF. The CDR3 bases are TGTGCCAGCAGGCGAAGACTAGCGGACCAAGAGACCCAGTACTTC.

This chain joins TRBV30 and TRBJ2-7; TRBD1 matches 10 bases. The CDR3 has 15 amino acids. Germline V gene sequence: CDR1 GTSNPN, CDR2 SVGIG (reference sequence). Trimming cost V 3 bases and J 2 bases; bases outside gene matches: 7. In nucleotides, the CDR3 is TGTGCCTGGAGGCTCCCGGGACAGGGGACCTACGAGCAGTACTTC. Translating it yields CAWRLPGQGTYEQYF. The variable domain in full, with the rest retrieved from reference TRBV30 and TRBJ2-7, is SQTIHQWPATLVQPVGSPLSLECTVEGTSNPNLYWYRQAAGRGLQLLFYSVGIGQISSEVPQNLSASRPQDRQFILSSKKLLLSDSGFYLCAWRLPGQGTYEQYFGPGTRLTVT.

V is TRBV19 and J is TRBJ1-2; D is perhaps TRBD1 (5 bases). The V and J ends lost 5 bases and 5 bases respectively, with 12 bases between them. Germline-derived CDR1 and CDR2 are LNHDA and SQIVND (reference sequence). The CDR3 loop spans 13 amino acids. DNA of the CDR3: TGTGCCAGTAGTCCAACCACAGGTTATGGCTACACCTTC. It encodes CASSPTTGYGYTF. The full variable domain, in which reference TRBV19 and TRBJ1-2 provide the parts outside the CDR3, is DGGITQSPKYLFRKEGQNVTLSCEQNLNHDAMYWYRQDPGQGLRLIYYSQIVNDFQKGDIAEGYSVSREKKESFPLTVTSAQKNPTAFYLCASSPTTGYGYTFGSGTRLTVV.

The chain is built from TRBV2 and TRBJ1-4; 7 bases line up with TRBD1. Germline CDR1 reads SNHLY; CDR2 reads FYNNEI. V shed 4 bases and J 4 bases; nucleotides not matched to a gene: 9. The CDR3 spans 16 residues. In DNA form, the CDR3 reads TGTGCCAGCAGTGGAGGGGCCCAGGGGGGTAATGAAAAACTGTTTTTT. Amino acid sequence: CASSGGAQGGNEKLFF.

The rearrangement uses TRBV30 and TRBJ2-4, with 9 bases matching TRBD2. Germline loops: CDR1 GTSNPN, CDR2 SVGIG (reference sequence). CDR3 length equals 17 residues. J lost 1 base, V lost 4 bases, and 11 bases had no gene match. The CDR3 region has the DNA TGTGCCTGGACCCGGTGGAGCGGGAGGATGGCCAAAAACATTCAGTACTTC. Protein sequence: CAWTRWSGRMAKNIQYF.

This chain's CDR3 is CASSKGCGGHYGYTF. The CDR3 DNA is TGTGCCAGCAGCAAAGGTTGCGGGGGACACTATGGCTACACCTTC. The chain combines TRBV21-1 with TRBJ1-2. TRBV21-1 is listed as a pseudogene. This CDR3 has 15 amino acids.

The chain's CDR3 is CASSEREDTYGYTF. Written as DNA, the CDR3 is TGTGCCAGCAGTGAAAGAGAGGACACCTATGGCTACACCTTC. The V and J genes are TRBV2 and TRBJ1-2; TRBD1 might be the D (5 bases). The CDR3 consists of 14 residues. Germline CDR1 SNHLY, CDR2 FYNNEI. The V end was cut by 2 bases, the J end by 4 bases, with 11 bases between.

V usage is TRBV6-5 and J usage is TRBJ1-3, with D maybe TRBD1 (5 bases). Germline V gene lookup returns CDR1 MNHEY and CDR2 SVGAGI. This CDR3 spans 13 amino acids. Trimming pared 9 bases from V and 3 bases from J, leaving 12 bases between. The CDR3: CASRQYSGNTIYF. DNA of the CDR3: TGTGCCAGTCGACAGTACAGTGGAAACACCATATATTTT.

This clone was seen only a few times. The CDR3 reads CASGGAPDTQYF. The CDR3 nucleotides are TGTGCCAGCGGGGGGGCCCCAGATACGCAGTATTTT. The V gene is TRBV10-3, the J gene TRBJ2-3, with 9 bases aligning to TRBD2. J was trimmed by 4 bases and V by 10 bases; bases with no gene match: 3. Germline V gene sequence: CDR1 ENHRY, CDR2 SYGVKD. This CDR3 has 12 residues.

J is TRBJ2-7 and V is TRBV28; D is possibly TRBD2 (6 bases). The CDR3 is 13 residues long. V lost 7 bases to trimming and J lost 8 bases, with 18 bases between them. CDR1 and CDR2 (germline): MDHEN, SYDVKM. Here the CDR3 DNA reads TGTGCCAGCACCCAGGCGACGGGGGTTAAGCAGTACTTC. Translating it yields CASTQATGVKQYF.

This clone was seen only a few times. J is TRBJ2-1 and V is TRBV6-5; perhaps TRBD1 as D (5 bases). Trimming removed 0 bases at V and 2 bases at J, with 8 bases between. From germline, CDR1 is MNHEY and CDR2 SVGAGI. This CDR3 has 15 residues. CDR3 sequence: CASSYSGVPYNEQFF. In DNA, the CDR3 is TGTGCCAGCAGTTACTCAGGGGTCCCCTACAATGAGCAGTTCTTC.

J is TRBJ2-1 and V is TRBV4-1, with D tentatively TRBD2 (6 bases). This CDR3 spans 18 amino acids. From germline, CDR1 is MGHRA and CDR2 YSYEKL. Trimming stripped 4 bases from V and 6 bases from J, with 25 bases between. CDR3 bases: TGCGCCAGCAGCCCCCACCCCGCGGCGGGTAGCGGACCCAATGAGCAGTTCTTC. It encodes CASSPHPAAGSGPNEQFF.

DNA of the CDR3: TGCGCCAGCAGCCTTTCGCTCAGAGATACGCAGTATTTT. Residues: CASSLSLRDTQYF. V is TRBV4-1 and J is TRBJ2-3, with D unresolved. This CDR3 region has 13 residues. Germline values: CDR1 MGHRA, CDR2 YSYEKL. Trimming cost V 4 bases and J 5 bases, with 10 bases left between them.

This clone was seen only once. The rearrangement uses TRBV11-3 and TRBJ2-1, with D possibly matching TRBD1 (5 bases). V lost 5 bases to trimming and J lost 5 bases, with 22 bases between them. Germline-derived CDR1 and CDR2 are SGHNT and YENEEA. The CDR3 loop spans 17 amino acids. The CDR3 loop is CASSKDRASRRDNEQFF. As DNA, the CDR3 is TGTGCCAGCAGCAAAGACCGGGCCTCTCGCAGGGACAATGAGCAGTTCTTC. Drawing the rest from reference TRBV11-3 and TRBJ2-1, the complete variable domain is EAGVVQSPRYKIIEKKQPVAFWCNPISGHNTLYWYLQNLGQGPELLIRYENEEAVDDSQLPKDRFSAERLKGVDSTLKIQPAELGDSAVYLCASSKDRASRRDNEQFFGPGTRLTVL.